The T cell receptor beta chain under discussion was sequenced for a study of T cells after yellow fever vaccination. General observations from the study: There was a possibility that FACS-sorted repertoires contained abundant clonotypes contaminating from the bulk population.

V was pared by 3 bases and J by 4 bases, with 9 bases between. The CDR3 is made up of 13 amino acids. Germline V gene sequence: CDR1 SGHVS, CDR2 FQNEAQ. Production of TCR cDNA was by 5'RACE template switching, which also added a universal primer site and UMIs. TCRdb called the 5' RACE reads again in MiXCR, with one record for every CDR3 protein. The sample contains some 220,000 distinct CDR3 sequences, 3% to 3.5% of which appear only once. As concerns this clonotype: What it binds is unknown.

This TCR came from a man younger than 30 who received the YFV17D yellow fever vaccine. This sample comprised CD4+ T cells sorted from PBMCs, obtained 10 days after the yellow fever booster vaccination. V gene TRBV7-8 combines with J gene TRBJ1-1, with a tentative D call TRBD1 (5 bases). Here the CDR3 DNA reads TGTGCCAGCAGCTTTGACGGGGGCACTGAAGCTTTCTTT. Its protein product is CASSFDGGTEAFF.